This record looks at one TCR beta chain sequence and its context. No antigen is known for it. No base-level quality is on record; no much larger clone is a single base apart. The sample belongs to a study of T cell repertoires in cytomegalovirus infection (dated by TCRdb to about 2019). Concerning the study at large: Alongside well-studied HLA-B-restricted epitopes, the peptide stimulations were aimed at recently identified HLA-C-restricted CMV epitopes, whose presentation resists viral immunomodulation. Donor HLA type was relevant to the analysis, as public TCR beta signatures indicated carriage of CMV infection together with the matching HLA type. Overall results and qualifications from the work: Cumulative frequency of public TCR beta family members discriminated carriers of CMV infection plus the relevant HLA type in this cohort and an independent approximately 400-donor cohort. The ex vivo response was dominated by HLA-C-restricted CMV-specific TCR beta clonotypes, and the single most frequent clonotype in two of eight donors was supplied by these HLA-C-restricted clonotypes.

These reads were obtained on an Illumina HiSeq 1500. TCRdb took the public reads, trimmed them with fastp at Q25, ran MiXCR for clone calling and kept in-frame beta chains. Identical CDR3 proteins give one entry, which carries the most common genes and DNA. A total of 370,000 or so distinct CDR3 sequences appear in this sample, about 35% of them only once. The ten most abundant clones make up 13% of the sample. The CDR3, cysteine through phenylalanine, is 13 amino acids long. Only the CDR3 region is kept as DNA, spanning 39 bases read in frame from base 1. The germline V gene encodes CDR1 MNHNY and CDR2 SVGAGI (reference sequence). Trimming takes 8 bases off V and 4 bases off J; junction bases not matched to a gene: 4. The sample's treatment or condition, from its label and the paper: in vitro stimulation with specific CMV peptide epitopes to enrich CMV-specific T cells.

The TCR was taken from a human donor in good health (CMV status not recorded). Some clones in this sample may be carry-over from other donors' samples. The sequencing here drew on cultured PBMCs, taken from culture after CMV antigen stimulation. The chain employs TRBV6-6 and TRBJ2-5; the junction holds 10 bases that match TRBD1. The CDR3 in this case is CASGGQGTETQYF. The DNA reads as follows: TGTGCCAGCGGGGGACAGGGGACAGAGACCCAGTACTTC.